The sequence of this T cell receptor beta chain was determined in a study of cytomegalovirus exposure and HLA in healthy donors. Whole-study context: The Caucasian-associated ancestry cluster held over 65% of around 380 genotyped donors.

It was with 60 Vbeta and 13 Jbeta primers that the PCR ran. The table came from immunoSEQ multiplex PCR; TCRdb's copy has only in-frame clones and leaves some out. The table lists over 150,000 clones, around three quarters of them singletons. Study-level findings and limits: For TCR beta chains, V- and J-gene trimming was later linked to a missense DCLRE1C variant.

Worth noting for this clone: What it recognizes is unknown.

The specimen was PBMCs. The sequence was obtained from a woman in her forties or fifties in good health and CMV-seropositive.

The CDR3 sequence is CASSPGRWGASGGTTDTQYF. As DNA, the CDR3 is TGTGCCAGCAGCCCAGGCCGTTGGGGGGCTAGCGGGGGGACCACAGATACGCAGTATTTT. The genes are TRBV4-2 and TRBJ2-3, with 11 bases identical to TRBD2. Trimming removed 4 bases from V and 2 bases from J; junction bases left unmatched: 17. CDR1 LGHNA and CDR2 YNFKEQ come from the germline V gene. The CDR3 is 20 residues long.